The rows below give T cell receptor beta chains drawn from one sample of a study of blood T cells in healthy people across ages. TCRdb redid the calling of the 5' RACE reads with MiXCR, one entry per CDR3 protein. The top ten hold less than 5% of the sample, which has about 1.5 million distinct CDR3 sequences, less than 45% seen once. The sequenced sample consisted of blood. These receptors all come from a woman aged 18 to 35 in good health. The conserved cysteine and the conserved F or W are not part of the CDR3 here. The D gene is left open where the match is weak. Not all rows give a size; the values are once, few, many and, for expanded clones, a class.

j_gene	abundance	v_gene	d_gene	CDR3aa
TRBJ1-1	few	TRBV21-1	.	ASSKFKGLNTEAF
TRBJ2-5	many	TRBV29-1	.	SVAKQGGETQY
TRBJ1-1	.	TRBV18	.	ASSEPPGFLNTEAF
TRBJ1-2	many	TRBV9	.	ASSANGGHYGYT
TRBJ2-1	.	TRBV5-4	.	ASSLHPGLDSYNEQF
TRBJ1-4	.	TRBV4-3	.	ASSQETRRGQEKLF
TRBJ2-5	.	TRBV19	.	ASSQSGLYQETQY
TRBJ1-4	.	TRBV28	.	ASSLTTGFVSLHPNEKLF
TRBJ1-2	once	TRBV12-3/TRBV12-4	.	ASSLESGQIYGYT
TRBJ2-3	.	TRBV12-3/TRBV12-4	.	ASSFNWRPDTQY
TRBJ2-3	few	TRBV9	.	ASSVAQGHTDTQY
TRBJ1-4	.	TRBV3-1	.	ASSQTGKGEKLF
TRBJ1-6	.	TRBV10-3	.	AISFGTSNSPLH
TRBJ1-2	.	TRBV6-4	.	ASSESCSGQKTYGYT
TRBJ2-1	.	TRBV7-2	.	ASSLRIGGVSYNEQF
TRBJ1-2	.	TRBV15	TRBD1	ATRGTGENYGYT